What follows is one T cell receptor (beta chain) and its context. Its antigen is currently not known. Library preparation used the iRepertoire multiplex PCR system with TCR subtype-specific primers for both bulk and single-cell sequencing. Multiplex PCR with primers aimed at the V, D and J gene regions produced the bulk TCR beta libraries. Each sample contributed roughly 95-500 ng of RNA as input for preparing the bulk TCR library. An Illumina MiSeq was used to sequence the bulk TCR beta amplicons. In the source study's methods: Sample misassignments and low-quality sequencing reads were removed through quality control steps. The amino acids lying between the V-gene Y[YFLI]C motif and the J-segment [FW]GXGT motif were defined as CDR3. CDR3 clonotypes and TRBV and TRBJ gene assignments were based on the IMGT database. TRBV expression in each sample was normalized to the mean of the same gene in PBMC from a few dozen healthy donors. TCRdb reprocessed the reads into one record per CDR3 protein sequence, lacking DNA. Clone size and V and J calls follow TCRdb, not the original study. The sample table holds thousands of distinct CDR3 sequences. The ten top clones hold around 28% of the sample.

Sequencing was performed on donors who were patients with carbamazepine-induced Stevens-Johnson syndrome or toxic epidermal necrolysis (CBZ-SJS/TEN). To search for drug-specific clonotypes, the T cell receptor repertoires of patients with drug-induced severe cutaneous adverse reactions were profiled by next-generation sequencing. RNA was isolated either from blister cells of skin lesions or from peripheral blood mononuclear cells. This specimen belongs to a study of T cells in severe cutaneous drug reactions (dated by TCRdb to 2018 to 2020). For context, the study as a whole: Recruitment took place between the early 2010s and the late 2010s, drawing patients from Taiwan, Thailand and a European registry network. Only patients with a probable or definite SJS/TEN or DRESS diagnosis by RegiSCAR criteria were enrolled. The Naranjo algorithm and the ALDEN drug causality algorithm were used to assign the culprit drug. Blister fluids/cells, PBMC and other biological samples were taken from patients in the acute stage or the recovery stage. The study combined bulk TCR sequencing with single-cell sequencing, quantitative PCR validation, functional assays and transgenic mouse experiments. Libraries were prepared using iRepertoire multiplex PCR, and a comparison was cited by the authors in which similar capture of abundant clonotypes was shown across iRepertoire and 5' RACE methods with or without UMI.

The germline V gene yields SGHRS for CDR1 and YFSETQ for CDR2. Including the terminal cysteine and phenylalanine, the CDR3 comprises 14 residues. The record lacks a DNA sequence. Overall study outcomes, separate from this receptor: CBZ-SJS/TEN patients showed strongly increased TRBV12-4 usage, with averages of 30% to 35% in blister cells and about 5% in PBMC. According to the authors, further study is still needed to determine whether the public TCR generalizes to SJS/TEN caused by other drugs. A public TCRbeta CDR3, present at a mean of about 14% in all seven CBZ-SJS/TEN blister samples, was undetectable or scarce in PBMC from tolerant controls and healthy donors.

Rearrangement joined TRBV5-1 to TRBJ1-6; TCRdb returns TRBD1, unconfirmable since there is no DNA. Sequenced: cells from a skin blister. The cell subset or site label, read with the paper, signifies: unsorted cells from skin lesion blisters. This TCR derives from a human donor with a severe cutaneous adverse drug reaction. The CDR3 reads as follows: CASSLEQGAQSLHF. With all but the CDR3 taken from the reference TRBV5-1 and TRBJ1-6 genes, the full variable domain is: KAGVTQTPRYLIKTRGQQVTLSCSPISGHRSVSWYQQTPGQGLQFLFEYFSETQRNKGNFPGRFSGRQFSNSRSEMNVSTLELGDSALYLCASSLEQGAQSLHFGNGTRLTVT.